The rows below give T cell receptor beta chains drawn from one sample of a study of fetal regulatory T cell absence and autoimmunity. Only in-frame clones appear in the TCRdb table, and some are missing; sequencing was by immunoSEQ multiplex PCR. The repertoire holds about 95,000 clones, with roughly 70% as singletons. The sequencing sample was made of pancreas tissue. These receptors all come from a male donor with IPEX syndrome. Both conserved end residues are part of each CDR3. D genes are given only for firm matches. Size is omitted from some rows. Given values are once, few, many or a class for expanded clones.

cdr3_nt: TGTGCCAGCAGTATCCTTGATGGACAGACTGAAGCTTTCTTT
cdr3_aa: CASSILDGQTEAFF
v_call: TRBV5-6
clone_size: .
j_call: TRBJ1-1
d_call: .

cdr3_nt: TGTGCCAGCTCACCATCCAGGGGAGGTAACTATGGCTACACCTTC
cdr3_aa: CASSPSRGGNYGYTF
v_call: TRBV18
clone_size: few
j_call: TRBJ1-2
d_call: .

cdr3_nt: TGCGCCAGCAGCCAGGCATTACGGACTGAAGCTTTCTTT
cdr3_aa: CASSQALRTEAFF
v_call: TRBV4-1
clone_size: few
j_call: TRBJ1-1
d_call: .

cdr3_nt: TGTGCCAGCAGTTATGCCGGGAACACTGAAGCTTTCTTT
cdr3_aa: CASSYAGNTEAFF
v_call: TRBV6-5
clone_size: few
j_call: TRBJ1-1
d_call: .

cdr3_nt: TGTGCCAGCAGCCCTAGCTCCTACGAGCAGTACTTC
cdr3_aa: CASSPSSYEQYF
v_call: TRBV14
clone_size: .
j_call: TRBJ2-7
d_call: .

cdr3_nt: TGTGCCAGCAGCTTAATGACTAGCGGGACCCGAAACCAAGAGACCCAGTACTTC
cdr3_aa: CASSLMTSGTRNQETQYF
v_call: TRBV5-6
clone_size: .
j_call: TRBJ2-5
d_call: TRBD2

cdr3_nt: TGTGCCAGCAGTCAAGCGGGGATCGCTTCCTACGAGCAGTACTTC
cdr3_aa: CASSQAGIASYEQYF
v_call: TRBV6-1
clone_size: .
j_call: TRBJ2-7
d_call: TRBD2

cdr3_nt: TGTGCCAGCAGCCAGACCGGGACTAGTCACTTTGATACGCAGTATTTT
cdr3_aa: CASSQTGTSHFDTQYF
v_call: TRBV11-3
clone_size: .
j_call: TRBJ2-3
d_call: TRBD2

cdr3_nt: TGTGCCAGCAGAGATATGGGACAGGGGGAGTATGGCTACACCTTC
cdr3_aa: CASRDMGQGEYGYTF
v_call: TRBV2
clone_size: once
j_call: TRBJ1-2
d_call: TRBD1

cdr3_nt: TGTGCCAGCAGCGTAGCTAACTATGGCTACACCTTC
cdr3_aa: CASSVANYGYTF
v_call: TRBV9
clone_size: .
j_call: TRBJ1-2
d_call: .

cdr3_nt: TGTGCCAGCAGCCGGGACAGGTCAATTCAGTACTTC
cdr3_aa: CASSRDRSIQYF
v_call: TRBV14
clone_size: few
j_call: TRBJ2-4
d_call: TRBD1

cdr3_nt: TGTGCCAGTAGTATAGTCGGAGGGAGGCCTGGAAACACCATATATTTT
cdr3_aa: CASSIVGGRPGNTIYF
v_call: TRBV19
clone_size: .
j_call: TRBJ1-3
d_call: .

cdr3_nt: TGCGCCAGCAGCCAAGATTTTTGGGGACTCGATTCGCCCCTCCACTTT
cdr3_aa: CASSQDFWGLDSPLHF
v_call: TRBV4-3
clone_size: .
j_call: TRBJ1-6
d_call: .

cdr3_nt: TGTGCCAGCAGTTTACATCCAGGGTTGAACACTGAAGCTTTCTTT
cdr3_aa: CASSLHPGLNTEAFF
v_call: TRBV6-5
clone_size: .
j_call: TRBJ1-1
d_call: .

cdr3_nt: TGCAGCGTCTCACAGGGGGCGAGGGGCTACACCTTC
cdr3_aa: CSVSQGARGYTF
v_call: TRBV29-1
clone_size: few
j_call: TRBJ1-2
d_call: TRBD1

cdr3_nt: TGTGCCAGCAGCTTAGAGGGTCTAGCGGGGGGTCTCGGAGATACGCAGTATTTT
cdr3_aa: CASSLEGLAGGLGDTQYF
v_call: TRBV13
clone_size: .
j_call: TRBJ2-3
d_call: TRBD2

cdr3_nt: TGTGCCATCAGTGAGTCTGCGGAGAACTATGGCTACACCTTC
cdr3_aa: CAISESAENYGYTF
v_call: TRBV10-3
clone_size: .
j_call: TRBJ1-2
d_call: .

cdr3_nt: TGTGCCAGCAGTGCCTCCCCTAGCGGCCAAGAGACCCAGTACTTC
cdr3_aa: CASSASPSGQETQYF
v_call: TRBV2
clone_size: .
j_call: TRBJ2-5
d_call: TRBD2

cdr3_nt: TGCGCCAGCAGCCTGGGAGGGAGAAATGAAAAACTGTTTTTT
cdr3_aa: CASSLGGRNEKLFF
v_call: TRBV4-1
clone_size: .
j_call: TRBJ1-4
d_call: .

cdr3_nt: TGTGCCTGGAGTGTAGGCGGGACCTACGAGCAGTACTTC
cdr3_aa: CAWSVGGTYEQYF
v_call: TRBV30
clone_size: .
j_call: TRBJ2-7
d_call: .

cdr3_nt: TGTGCCAGCAGTCCGCCGGGACTGCATAGATACGAGCAGTACTTC
cdr3_aa: CASSPPGLHRYEQYF
v_call: TRBV6-1
clone_size: few
j_call: TRBJ2-7
d_call: .

cdr3_nt: TGTGCCAGCCGGCGGGGGGATACGCAGTATTTT
cdr3_aa: CASRRGDTQYF
v_call: TRBV6-5
clone_size: .
j_call: TRBJ2-3
d_call: TRBD2

cdr3_nt: TGTGCCAGCAGCTTAGGGCTAGCGGGGGGTACTTCTAGCACAGATACGCAGTATTTT
cdr3_aa: CASSLGLAGGTSSTDTQYF
v_call: TRBV7-6
clone_size: .
j_call: TRBJ2-3
d_call: TRBD2

cdr3_nt: TGTGCCATCAGGGCCCCTGACAGGGGTCCCTACAATGAGCAGTTCTTC
cdr3_aa: CAIRAPDRGPYNEQFF
v_call: TRBV10-3
clone_size: .
j_call: TRBJ2-1
d_call: TRBD1

cdr3_nt: TGTGCCACCAGCAGAGATTACGGGTCACGAAGGGAGCAGTTCTTC
cdr3_aa: CATSRDYGSRREQFF
v_call: TRBV15
clone_size: .
j_call: TRBJ2-1
d_call: .

cdr3_nt: TGTGCCAGCAGCTTAGCGCTAGCGGGAGGCCGAGAGACCCAGTACTTC
cdr3_aa: CASSLALAGGRETQYF
v_call: TRBV7-2
clone_size: .
j_call: TRBJ2-5
d_call: TRBD2

cdr3_nt: TGTGCCAGCACCCTGAAGACCGCGGATTCCTCCTACGAGCAGTACTTC
cdr3_aa: CASTLKTADSSYEQYF
v_call: TRBV9
clone_size: .
j_call: TRBJ2-7
d_call: .

cdr3_nt: TGTGCCAGCAGCTTGAGGGTCTACGAGCAGTACTTC
cdr3_aa: CASSLRVYEQYF
v_call: TRBV5-5
clone_size: .
j_call: TRBJ2-7
d_call: .

cdr3_nt: TGTGCCAGCAGTGCCGGGGACGCCTACGAGCAGTACTTC
cdr3_aa: CASSAGDAYEQYF
v_call: TRBV27
clone_size: .
j_call: TRBJ2-7
d_call: .

cdr3_nt: TGTGCCAGCAGCTTACACTCCTATAATTCACCCCTCCACTTT
cdr3_aa: CASSLHSYNSPLHF
v_call: TRBV11-1
clone_size: .
j_call: TRBJ1-6
d_call: .

cdr3_nt: TGCGCCAGCAGTGTAGGAGTGACTAGCGGAAAATACGAGCAGTACTTC
cdr3_aa: CASSVGVTSGKYEQYF
v_call: TRBV10-2
clone_size: .
j_call: TRBJ2-7
d_call: TRBD2

cdr3_nt: TGCGCCAGCAGCCAAGATCCCCTCCCCAAACGGCCTGGAAACACCATATATTTT
cdr3_aa: CASSQDPLPKRPGNTIYF
v_call: TRBV4-3
clone_size: once
j_call: TRBJ1-3
d_call: .

cdr3_nt: TGTGCCAGCAGTTTGAGGGGGGCGGCAGGAAACTATGGCTACACCTTC
cdr3_aa: CASSLRGAAGNYGYTF
v_call: TRBV27
clone_size: .
j_call: TRBJ1-2
d_call: .

cdr3_nt: TGTGCCAGCAGCTTGAGCAGAGGGTTGAACACTGAAGCTTTCTTT
cdr3_aa: CASSLSRGLNTEAFF
v_call: TRBV5-4
clone_size: .
j_call: TRBJ1-1
d_call: .

cdr3_nt: TGCGCCAGCAGCCAAGTCGATAGCAGCTACGAGCAGTACTTC
cdr3_aa: CASSQVDSSYEQYF
v_call: TRBV4-1
clone_size: .
j_call: TRBJ2-7
d_call: .

cdr3_nt: TGTGCCAGCTCACCACGAACCAGCGGGGGGGCCTGGGAGCAGTTCTTC
cdr3_aa: CASSPRTSGGAWEQFF
v_call: TRBV18
clone_size: .
j_call: TRBJ2-1
d_call: TRBD2

cdr3_nt: TGTGCCAGCAGCCCCGACATGAACACTGAAGCTTTCTTT
cdr3_aa: CASSPDMNTEAFF
v_call: TRBV14
clone_size: few
j_call: TRBJ1-1
d_call: .

cdr3_nt: TGTGCAAGTCGCTTAGGCGGCGGTAGCGGGGTCACAGATACGCAGTATTTT
cdr3_aa: CASRLGGGSGVTDTQYF
v_call: TRBV12-2
clone_size: .
j_call: TRBJ2-3
d_call: .

cdr3_nt: TGTGCCAGCAGCTTAGCGGCTACCTACGAGCAGTACTTC
cdr3_aa: CASSLAATYEQYF
v_call: TRBV7-2
clone_size: .
j_call: TRBJ2-7
d_call: .

cdr3_nt: TGCGCCAGCAGGACCCCGGGACTCAAGGAGACCCAGTACTTC
cdr3_aa: CASRTPGLKETQYF
v_call: TRBV5-1
clone_size: .
j_call: TRBJ2-5
d_call: .

cdr3_nt: TGTGCCAGCAGTGAAGCCCTACCTAACAGGGCTGGAGGGACAGATACGCAGTATTTT
cdr3_aa: CASSEALPNRAGGTDTQYF
v_call: TRBV6-1
clone_size: few
j_call: TRBJ2-3
d_call: .

cdr3_nt: TGCGCCAGCAGCCAAGAACTAGCGGGAGGCTACGAGCAGTACTTC
cdr3_aa: CASSQELAGGYEQYF
v_call: TRBV4-1
clone_size: few
j_call: TRBJ2-7
d_call: TRBD2

cdr3_nt: TGTGCCATCAGTGAGGCGGTCGGGACAGTCTATGGCTACACCTTC
cdr3_aa: CAISEAVGTVYGYTF
v_call: TRBV10-3
clone_size: .
j_call: TRBJ1-2
d_call: TRBD1

cdr3_nt: TGTGCCAGCAGCCCTGACAGTGTGAGAGAGACCCAGTACTTC
cdr3_aa: CASSPDSVRETQYF
v_call: TRBV14
clone_size: .
j_call: TRBJ2-5
d_call: .

cdr3_nt: TGCGCCAGCAGCCCGGGACTCGATTCCCTACAAGAGACCCAGTACTTC
cdr3_aa: CASSPGLDSLQETQYF
v_call: TRBV5-1
clone_size: .
j_call: TRBJ2-5
d_call: .

cdr3_nt: TGTGCCTGGAGTGTAGGCCTAGAGGTATATTACGAGCAGTACTTC
cdr3_aa: CAWSVGLEVYYEQYF
v_call: TRBV30
clone_size: .
j_call: TRBJ2-7
d_call: .

cdr3_nt: TGTGCCAGCAGCGCACCACCGGAGGCAGTCAGAGAGCAGTACTTC
cdr3_aa: CASSAPPEAVREQYF
v_call: TRBV7-6
clone_size: few
j_call: TRBJ2-7
d_call: .

cdr3_nt: TGTGCCAGCACTCCTAGGACGTACTCCTACAATGAGCAGTTCTTC
cdr3_aa: CASTPRTYSYNEQFF
v_call: TRBV21-1
clone_size: .
j_call: TRBJ2-1
d_call: .

cdr3_nt: TGTGCCAGCAGCTTGGGGACTAGCGGATACTCCTACGAGCAGTACTTC
cdr3_aa: CASSLGTSGYSYEQYF
v_call: TRBV7-8
clone_size: few
j_call: TRBJ2-7
d_call: TRBD2

cdr3_nt: TGTGCAAGTCGCCCCCCGGAGACCCAGTACTTC
cdr3_aa: CASRPPETQYF
v_call: TRBV12-2
clone_size: few
j_call: TRBJ2-5
d_call: .

cdr3_nt: TGTGCCAGCAGCTTCGGGACAAACTATGGCTACACCTTC
cdr3_aa: CASSFGTNYGYTF
v_call: TRBV7-9
clone_size: .
j_call: TRBJ1-2
d_call: .

cdr3_nt: TGTGCCACCAGCCCACAACTAGCGGGAAGGACCTACAATGAGCAGTTCTTC
cdr3_aa: CATSPQLAGRTYNEQFF
v_call: TRBV15
clone_size: .
j_call: TRBJ2-1
d_call: TRBD2

cdr3_nt: TGTGCCAGCAGCCAAGATCGGGGGGTATCCTACAATGAGCAGTTCTTC
cdr3_aa: CASSQDRGVSYNEQFF
v_call: TRBV5-6
clone_size: .
j_call: TRBJ2-1
d_call: TRBD2

cdr3_nt: TGTGCCAGCAGTGACCCTGGGTCTAACTATGGCTACACCTTC
cdr3_aa: CASSDPGSNYGYTF
v_call: TRBV5-4
clone_size: .
j_call: TRBJ1-2
d_call: .

cdr3_nt: TGTGCCAGCAGCTTAGGGACAAACTATGGCTACACCTTC
cdr3_aa: CASSLGTNYGYTF
v_call: TRBV7-8
clone_size: .
j_call: TRBJ1-2
d_call: .

cdr3_nt: TGTGCCAGCAGCGGGGACTTATGGAATGAGCAGTTCTTC
cdr3_aa: CASSGDLWNEQFF
v_call: TRBV7-8
clone_size: .
j_call: TRBJ2-1
d_call: .

cdr3_nt: TGTGCCTGGAGTGTCCGGGAGCTCCGCAATCAGCCCCAGCATTTT
cdr3_aa: CAWSVRELRNQPQHF
v_call: TRBV30
clone_size: once
j_call: TRBJ1-5
d_call: .

cdr3_nt: TGTGCCAGCAGCGACACAGATACGCAGTATTTT
cdr3_aa: CASSDTDTQYF
v_call: TRBV9
clone_size: .
j_call: TRBJ2-3
d_call: .

cdr3_nt: TGTGCCAGCAGCCAAGTGGGGGGGTGGACTGAAGCTTTCTTT
cdr3_aa: CASSQVGGWTEAFF
v_call: TRBV14
clone_size: .
j_call: TRBJ1-1
d_call: .